This T cell receptor beta chain was profiled in a study of T-cell reconstitution after alpha-beta-depleted transplantation in children. The CDR3 runs to 14 residues. Germline V gene data show CDR1 as SGHRS and CDR2 as YFSETQ. V lost 7 bases and J lost 4; bases outside the gene matches: 7. Unique molecular identifiers were incorporated during preparation of the TCRbeta library. TCRdb itself ran the PCR reads through MiXCR, one entry per CDR3 protein. Seen here are some 400,000 distinct CDR3 sequences, roughly 21% observed once, and the top ten hold 3.8%. The sequences come from PBMCs from the stem cell graft donor, collected from the stem cell graft. The chain has TRBV5-1 and TRBJ2-2, with 7 bases that match TRBD2. This receptor was taken from a human donor who donated a stem cell graft to a child with acute myeloid leukemia. CDR3 nucleotides: TGCGCCAGCCGGAAGCGGGAAGGCACCGGGGAGCTGTTTTTT. Protein product: CASRKREGTGELFF. Full variable domain (rest looked up from reference TRBV5-1 and TRBJ2-2): KAGVTQTPRYLIKTRGQQVTLSCSPISGHRSVSWYQQTPGQGLQFLFEYFSETQRNKGNFPGRFSGRQFSNSRSEMNVSTLELGDSALYLCASRKREGTGELFFGEGSRLTVL.